The 30 T cell receptor beta chains presented below share a single source sample, sequenced in a study of Ad26.COV2.S vaccination and SARS-CoV-2 variants. The repertoire was sequenced with immunoSEQ multiplex PCR; TCRdb's copy has only in-frame clones and lacks some. The repertoire holds around 450,000 clones, with 75% to 90% as singletons. Treatment described: roughly 19 received Ad26.COV2.S at low or high dose, single or two shots; about 5 received placebo; per-sample allocation not given. Samples analyzed were those drawn on day 63 after the first vaccine or placebo injection. The specimen was peripheral blood, collected in a trial of Ad26.COV2.S vaccine versus placebo. The receptors originated from a person between 18 and 59 years old who received the Ad26.COV2.S COVID-19 vaccine or a placebo.

This clone was counted once. This chain uses TRBV10-3 with TRBJ1-6; 9 bases are shared with TRBD1. V gave up 6 bases and J gave up 7 bases; unmatched junction bases: 4. Per the germline V gene, CDR1 is ENHRY and CDR2 is SYGVKD. The length of the CDR3 is 14 residues. In DNA, the CDR3 is TGTGCCATCAGGGGGGGACAGGGAAATTCACCCCTCCACTTT. Protein: CAIRGGQGNSPLHF.

The chain links TRBV9 to TRBJ2-3; 10 bases are a match to TRBD2. The trim removed 4 bases at V and 2 bases at J, leaving 4 bases unmatched. Germline lookup yields CDR1 SGDLS and CDR2 YYNGEE. The CDR3 has 15 amino acids. The chain's CDR3 is CASSLGLAVTDTQYF. The CDR3 nucleotides are TGTGCCAGCAGCCTTGGACTAGCGGTCACAGATACGCAGTATTTT.

The J gene is TRBJ2-2, the V gene TRBV19, with a possible D match to TRBD1 (6 bases). The CDR3 contains 14 residues. V was cut by 10 bases and J by 3 bases, with 15 bases left in between. The germline CDR1 and CDR2 sequences are LNHDA and SQIVND (reference sequence). CDR3 loop: CATRDISYTGELFF. The CDR3 nucleotides are TGTGCCACCCGGGACATCTCTTACACCGGGGAGCTGTTTTTT. Supplemented by reference TRBV19 and TRBJ2-2, the full variable domain reads DGGITQSPKYLFRKEGQNVTLSCEQNLNHDAMYWYRQDPGQGLRLIYYSQIVNDFQKGDIAEGYSVSREKKESFPLTVTSAQKNPTAFYLCATRDISYTGELFFGEGSRLTVL.

The chain links TRBV4-1 to TRBJ1-2; TRBD1 is a possible D gene (6 bases). Germline V gives CDR1 MGHRA, CDR2 YSYEKL. The CDR3 is 16 residues long. V lost 7 bases and J lost 4, with 22 bases in between. CDR3 coding DNA: TGCGCCAGCAATACGGGACACCACACCCTGGGCTATGGCTACACCTTC. The encoded protein is CASNTGHHTLGYGYTF.

This sequence joins TRBV2 and TRBJ2-5, with TRBD1 as a possible D gene (6 bases). The CDR3 spans 13 residues. Trimming cost V 5 bases and J 3 bases, with 10 bases left between them. CDR1 and CDR2 (germline): SNHLY, FYNNEI. CDR3 sequence reads: CASSPQGEETQYF. For the CDR3, the DNA is TGTGCCAGCAGTCCACAGGGAGAAGAGACCCAGTACTTC.

CDR3 in DNA: TGCGCCAGCAGCCCGACAGGGACTGAGCAGTTCTTC. The encoded protein is CASSPTGTEQFF. J is TRBJ2-1 and V is TRBV4-3, with TRBD1 matching 7 bases. CDR3 length: 12 residues. Germline CDR1 LGHNA, CDR2 YSLEER. J was trimmed by 9 bases and V by 4 bases; bases with no gene match: 3.

The V call is TRBV6-5, the J call TRBJ1-2; the D is unclear. Germline V lookup: CDR1 MNHEY, CDR2 SVGAGI. V gave up 6 bases and J gave up 2 bases, with 16 bases separating them. CDR3 length equals 15 residues. The CDR3 bases are TGTGCCAGCAGAACCAGCATGGGGAGCAACTATGGCTACACCTTC. It encodes CASRTSMGSNYGYTF.

The genes are TRBV25-1 and TRBJ2-5; possibly TRBD1 for D (6 bases). Per germline, CDR1 MGHDK and CDR2 SYGVNS. The CDR3 extends over 14 amino acids. V was pared by 4 bases and J by 5 bases, with 14 bases between. The CDR3: CASSVGGRRETQYF. CDR3 nucleotide sequence: TGTGCCAGCAGTGTAGGGGGTAGGAGGGAGACCCAGTACTTC.

The rearrangement links TRBV7-9 to TRBJ1-2; D is unclear. The CDR3 covers 14 residues. Germline V gene data show CDR1 as SEHNR and CDR2 as FQNEAQ (reference sequence). Trimming took 1 base from V and 6 from J, leaving 12 bases between them. CDR3 nucleotides: TGTGCCAGCAGCTTAGTGGGCAGCTTTAATGGCTACACCTTC. Translation: CASSLVGSFNGYTF.

V gene TRBV7-2 combines with J gene TRBJ1-6, with D uncertain. V dropped 3 bases and J dropped 8 bases, with 14 bases sitting between them. Germline V lookup: CDR1 SGHTA, CDR2 FQGNSA. The length of the CDR3 is 15 residues. The CDR3 region is CASSFGPSDYSPLHF. The CDR3, as DNA: TGTGCCAGCAGCTTTGGACCCTCAGACTATTCACCCCTCCACTTT.

The V gene is TRBV2, the J gene TRBJ2-1; D is uncertain. Germline lookup yields CDR1 SNHLY and CDR2 FYNNEI. Deletions cut 9 bases from V and 5 bases from J, with 17 bases between. This CDR3 comprises 14 residues. This CDR3 reads CASQQERQNNEQFF. CDR3 bases: TGTGCCAGTCAACAAGAAAGACAAAACAATGAGCAGTTCTTC.

V usage is TRBV2 and J usage is TRBJ2-3; D gene uncertain. V was trimmed by 4 bases and J by 4 bases, leaving 6 bases between them. The CDR3 sequence is 12 residues long. Germline values: CDR1 SNHLY, CDR2 FYNNEI. DNA for the CDR3: TGTGCCAGCAGTGCCCAATCAGATACGCAGTATTTT. It translates to CASSAQSDTQYF.

The rearrangement uses TRBV9 and TRBJ1-1; the D gene is possibly TRBD1 (6 bases). The CDR3 has 14 residues. Trimming pared 2 bases from V and 0 bases from J, leaving 8 bases between. Germline CDR1 and CDR2: SGDLS and YYNGEE. In nucleotides, the CDR3 is TGTGCCAGCAGCGTTACAGGGTTGAACACTGAAGCTTTCTTT. Its translation is CASSVTGLNTEAFF.

The chain joins TRBV28 to TRBJ1-5; a weak D match, TRBD1 (5 bases). The CDR3 extends over 16 amino acids. The V gene lost 8 bases and the J gene lost 0 bases, with 17 bases spanning the gap. The V gene's germline CDR1 is MDHEN and CDR2 SYDVKM. CDR3 nucleotide sequence: TGTGCCAGCGGAACAGGTATACCATATAGCAATCAGCCCCAGCATTTT. Amino acid sequence: CASGTGIPYSNQPQHF.

The rearrangement joins TRBV4-2 to TRBJ1-2; D remains ambiguous. The germline V gene encodes CDR1 LGHNA and CDR2 YNFKEQ. V was pared by 1 base and J by 0 bases, with 15 bases between. The CDR3 spans 17 residues. The CDR3 here is CASSQGTEGGANYGYTF. The CDR3 coding sequence is TGTGCCAGCAGCCAAGGGACGGAGGGCGGAGCTAACTATGGCTACACCTTC.

This sequence joins TRBV14 and TRBJ1-1; 8 bases match TRBD1. Trimming at V came to 4 bases and at J to 0 bases, leaving 10 bases not matched to a gene. Per the germline V gene, CDR1 is SGHDN and CDR2 is FVKESK. The CDR3 spans 17 residues. The DNA of the CDR3 is TGTGCCAGCAGCCGATTCCCAGGGGGCGGCGTGAACACTGAAGCTTTCTTT. Translation gives CASSRFPGGGVNTEAFF. Combining the CDR3 with reference TRBV14 and TRBJ1-1 gives the whole variable domain EAGVTQFPSHSVIEKGQTVTLRCDPISGHDNLYWYRRVMGKEIKFLLHFVKESKQDESGMPNNRFLAERTGGTYSTLKVQPAELEDSGVYFCASSRFPGGGVNTEAFFGQGTRLTVV.

CDR3 protein: CASSPGSQERDSPLHF. CDR3 bases: TGCGCCAGCAGCCCCGGGAGCCAGGAACGTGATTCACCCCTCCACTTT. The chain couples TRBV4-1 to TRBJ1-6, with D unclear. CDR1 and CDR2 (germline): MGHRA, YSYEKL. The CDR3 is made up of 16 amino acids. V was trimmed by 4 bases and J by 8 bases, leaving 18 bases between them.

This sequence joins TRBV7-2 and TRBJ1-1; D remains unclear. V was shortened by 7 bases and J by 2 bases, with 11 bases between the two germline ends. Looked up from germline, CDR1 is SGHTA and CDR2 is FQGNSA. The CDR3 is made up of 13 amino acids. The CDR3 sequence: CASTGFTNTEAFF. In nucleotides, the CDR3 is TGTGCCAGCACGGGTTTTACAAACACTGAAGCTTTCTTT.

The CDR3 DNA follows: TGCGCCAGCAGCTTGGTGCACCCCGAAGGGGAAAAACTGTTTTTT. Its protein product is CASSLVHPEGEKLFF. V usage is TRBV5-1 and J usage is TRBJ1-4; D not resolved. Trimming stripped 0 bases from V and 8 bases from J, with 14 bases between. The CDR3 consists of 15 residues. CDR1 is SGHRS, CDR2 YFSETQ, per germline. The whole variable domain, remainder taken from reference TRBV5-1 and TRBJ1-4, is KAGVTQTPRYLIKTRGQQVTLSCSPISGHRSVSWYQQTPGQGLQFLFEYFSETQRNKGNFPGRFSGRQFSNSRSEMNVSTLELGDSALYLCASSLVHPEGEKLFFGSGTQLSVL.

This rearrangement joins TRBV20-1 to TRBJ2-2; TRBD2 matches 12 bases. This CDR3 is built from 16 residues. The J segment lost 5 bases and the V segment lost 3 bases, leaving 7 bases of the junction unmatched. From germline, CDR1 is DFQATT and CDR2 SNEGSKA (reference sequence). CDR3 protein: CSASGLAGRGTGELFF. The CDR3 nucleotides are TGCAGTGCTAGTGGACTAGCGGGACGCGGGACCGGGGAGCTGTTTTTT.

The gene calls are TRBV5-4 and TRBJ2-5; the D gene is possibly TRBD1 (5 bases). V was clipped by 2 bases and J by 3 bases, with 8 bases between them. CDR1 is SGHNT and CDR2 is YYREEE in the germline V gene (reference sequence). The CDR3 spans 13 residues. The CDR3 reads CASSFRVEETQYF. The CDR3 DNA reads as TGTGCCAGCAGCTTCAGGGTGGAAGAGACCCAGTACTTC.

The chain employs TRBV11-2 and TRBJ1-1, with a possible D match to TRBD1 (5 bases). Trimming left V 2 bases short and J 4 bases short, with 20 bases between. The CDR3 covers 17 residues. Germline V gene lookup returns CDR1 SGHAT and CDR2 FQNNGV. The CDR3 loop reads CASSLRVMGGEVTEAFF. The CDR3 bases are TGTGCCAGCAGCTTAAGGGTAATGGGGGGGGAGGTCACTGAAGCTTTCTTT.

The CDR3: CASSQDFMREGYEQYF. The CDR3 DNA reads as TGTGCCAGCAGCCAAGACTTCATGAGGGAAGGCTACGAGCAGTACTTC. The chain couples TRBV4-2 to TRBJ2-7, with a tentative D call TRBD2 (5 bases). The CDR3 is 16 residues long. The V gene lost 0 bases and the J gene lost 3 bases, with 15 bases spanning the gap. Germline V lookup: CDR1 LGHNA, CDR2 YNFKEQ.

The chain is built from TRBV6-2 or TRBV6-3 and TRBJ2-3; D might be TRBD1 (5 bases). Germline CDR1 and CDR2: MNHEY and SVGEGT. The germline V and J ends were trimmed by 6 bases and 5 bases, with 18 bases remaining between them. The CDR3 spans 15 residues. The CDR3 bases are TGTGCCAGCAGCCCTCATAGGGGTATGGGAGATACGCAGTATTTT. Encoded protein: CASSPHRGMGDTQYF.

The J gene is TRBJ1-5, the V gene TRBV20-1, with 7 bases that match TRBD1. The junction had 10 bases not matched to a gene; V was cut back by 3 bases and J by 2 bases. The CDR3 spans 16 residues. Germline CDR1 reads DFQATT; CDR2 reads SNEGSKA (reference sequence). In DNA, the CDR3 is TGCAGTGCTAGTCTCATAACCAGGGGGGGCAATCAGCCCCAGCATTTT. Amino acid sequence: CSASLITRGGNQPQHF.

The chain is built from TRBV27 and TRBJ2-5; unclear D gene. Germline V gene sequence: CDR1 MNHEY, CDR2 SMNVEV (reference sequence). V was cut by 2 bases and J by 6 bases, with 10 bases left in between. The CDR3 spans 13 residues. CDR3 protein: CASSLGPPQTQYF. The DNA for the CDR3 is TGTGCCAGCAGTTTAGGGCCCCCCCAGACCCAGTACTTC.

This clone was seen a handful of times. This sequence joins TRBV6-1 and TRBJ2-7, with D tentatively TRBD2 (5 bases). The germline V gene has CDR1 MNHNS and CDR2 SASEGT. CDR3 length equals 12 residues. Trimming removed 3 bases from V and 6 bases from J, with 9 bases in between. CDR3 DNA sequence: TGTGCCAGCAGTGAGAGGGAATTCGAGCAGTACGTC. It codes for CASSEREFEQYV.

This clone came up a few times. The V and J genes are TRBV7-3 and TRBJ2-2, with D maybe TRBD1 (5 bases). Germline V gene lookup returns CDR1 SGHTA and CDR2 FQGTGA. Trimming shortened V by 1 base and J by 5 bases, and 14 bases separated the two germline ends. This CDR3 has 16 residues. The CDR3 region has the DNA TGTGCCAGCAGCTTAAGGTCCAGGGTGGGGACCGGGGAGCTGTTTTTT. Protein product: CASSLRSRVGTGELFF.

The V gene is TRBV5-1, the J gene TRBJ1-1; TRBD1 matches at 10 bases. There are 15 residues in the CDR3. J was trimmed by 1 base and V by 4 bases; bases with no gene match: 4. Germline CDR1 reads SGHRS; CDR2 reads YFSETQ. The CDR3 coding sequence is TGCGCCAGCAGCAAGTGGACAGGGGGGAACACTGAAGCTTTCTTT. Its protein product is CASSKWTGGNTEAFF. The full variable domain, its missing parts supplied by reference TRBV5-1 and TRBJ1-1, is KAGVTQTPRYLIKTRGQQVTLSCSPISGHRSVSWYQQTPGQGLQFLFEYFSETQRNKGNFPGRFSGRQFSNSRSEMNVSTLELGDSALYLCASSKWTGGNTEAFFGQGTRLTVV.

Worth noting for this clone: The germline gene is not matched at one end of the junction; a read error may be the cause. The chain joins TRBV30 to TRBJ2-7; 7 bases align to TRBD1. This CDR3 region has 13 residues. CDR1 and CDR2 from the germline V gene are GTSNPN and SVGIG (reference sequence). The CDR3 bases are TGTGCCTGGAGCGAATGGGACAGCACTCCACAGCACTTC. Translated: CAWSEWDSTPQHF.